These T cell receptor beta chains were read from a single sample in a study of T cell responses to AZD1222 COVID-19 vaccine. Generated by immunoSEQ multiplex PCR, the TCRdb table keeps only in-frame clones and is missing some. The sample comprises approximately 190,000 clones, approximately 92% of which are singletons, and approximately 1.4% rests with the top ten. This material consisted of peripheral blood, taken on day 0 of AZD1222 vaccination. The receptors were gathered from an adult in good health. Both conserved end residues are part of each CDR3. D genes are given only for firm matches. Clone size is given for some rows only: seen once, a few or many times, or a class if the clone is expanded.

v_call	d_call	j_call	clone_size	cdr3_aa	cdr3_nt
TRBV9	NA	TRBJ1-1	NA	CASSATRGENTEAFF	TGTGCCAGCAGCGCCACCCGGGGGGAGAACACTGAAGCTTTCTTT
TRBV6-6	NA	TRBJ2-7	NA	CASSYSAKPKQYF	TGTGCCAGCAGTTACTCCGCAAAGCCAAAGCAGTACTTC
TRBV29-1	NA	TRBJ1-2	NA	CSVGSGVGHQNYGYTF	TGCAGCGTTGGATCAGGGGTGGGTCACCAAAACTATGGCTACACCTTC
TRBV28	TRBD1	TRBJ1-2	NA	CASSLGQGLLYGYTF	TGTGCCAGCAGTTTGGGACAGGGCCTCCTTTATGGCTACACCTTC
TRBV7-9	TRBD1	TRBJ1-6	NA	CASSPTGGLNNSPLHF	TGTGCCAGCAGCCCGACAGGGGGCCTGAATAATTCACCCCTCCACTTT
TRBV9	TRBD1	TRBJ1-6	NA	CASSVDGTGRSPLHF	TGTGCCAGCAGCGTAGACGGGACAGGGCGCTCACCCCTCCACTTT
TRBV7-3	NA	TRBJ1-5	once	CASSRGGDQPQHF	TGTGCCAGCAGCAGAGGAGGGGACCAGCCCCAGCATTTT
TRBV7-9	NA	TRBJ2-3	NA	CASSLTTGSTDTQYF	TGTGCCAGCAGCTTAACAACAGGGAGCACAGATACGCAGTATTTT
TRBV6-5	NA	TRBJ1-2	NA	CASSLVNGGRFGYTF	TGTGCCAGCAGTTTAGTAAATGGGGGGCGCTTTGGCTACACCTTC
TRBV12-3/TRBV12-4	NA	TRBJ1-6	NA	CASSLTENSPLHF	TGTGCCAGCAGTTTGACAGAGAATTCACCCCTCCACTTT
TRBV19	TRBD1	TRBJ1-2	NA	CASSARQGPTPFNYGYTF	TGTGCCAGTAGTGCGCGACAGGGCCCGACACCATTTAACTATGGCTACACCTTC
TRBV15	NA	TRBJ2-7	NA	CATSRDKNGARTATEQYF	TGTGCCACCAGCAGAGATAAGAATGGGGCCAGGACCGCTACCGAGCAGTACTTC
TRBV7-8	TRBD1	TRBJ2-1	NA	CASSLGGQGASYNEQFF	TGTGCCAGCAGCTTAGGGGGACAGGGGGCTTCCTACAATGAGCAGTTCTTC
TRBV10-3	TRBD1	TRBJ1-1	NA	CAISEPRGVNTEAFF	TGTGCCATCAGTGAGCCCAGGGGGGTGAACACTGAAGCTTTCTTT
TRBV3-1/TRBV3-2	TRBD2	TRBJ2-1	NA	CASSQEFDEGIIAGPPSSYNEQFF	TGTGCCAGCAGCCAAGAATTTGACGAGGGGATAATAGCGGGGCCTCCTAGCTCCTACAATGAGCAGTTCTTC
TRBV5-4	TRBD2	TRBJ2-7	NA	CASSRSLAGENYEQYF	TGTGCCAGCAGCCGGTCTCTAGCGGGGGAGAACTACGAGCAGTACTTC
TRBV30	NA	TRBJ1-4	NA	CAWSPGGLTSTNEKLFF	TGTGCCTGGAGCCCCGGCGGGTTAACTTCAACTAATGAAAAACTGTTTTTT
TRBV11-2	NA	TRBJ2-5	NA	CASSLDPAPLGAGETQYF	TGTGCCAGCAGCTTGGACCCCGCTCCTTTGGGGGCGGGAGAGACCCAGTACTTC
TRBV11-2	TRBD2	TRBJ2-1	once	CASSSSGGLDEQFF	TGTGCCAGCAGCTCTAGCGGGGGGCTCGATGAGCAGTTCTTC
TRBV3-1/TRBV3-2	NA	TRBJ1-6	NA	CASSQGTGPGPLHF	TGTGCCAGCAGCCAAGGAACAGGGCCAGGACCCCTCCACTTT
TRBV6-5	NA	TRBJ1-1	NA	CASRSESGWGTEAFF	TGTGCCAGCAGATCTGAATCGGGTTGGGGCACTGAAGCTTTCTTT
TRBV7-2	NA	TRBJ1-2	NA	CASSLARDYGYTF	TGTGCCAGCAGCTTAGCCCGGGATTATGGCTACACCTTC
TRBV11-3	NA	TRBJ2-2	NA	CASSFSPGTGELFF	TGTGCCAGCAGCTTCTCACCAGGGACCGGGGAGCTGTTTTTT
TRBV4-2	NA	TRBJ2-3	NA	CASSHRMLAEGTDTQYF	TGTGCCAGCAGCCACAGGATGTTAGCGGAGGGCACAGATACGCAGTATTTT
TRBV5-1	NA	TRBJ1-1	NA	CASSLRGDWNTEAFF	TGCGCCAGCAGCTTGAGGGGGGACTGGAACACTGAAGCTTTCTTT
TRBV6-5	NA	TRBJ2-5	few	CASAKPGGETQYF	TGTGCCAGCGCTAAACCCGGGGGAGAGACCCAGTACTTC
TRBV6-6	NA	TRBJ2-3	NA	CASWWDKADTQYF	TGTGCCAGCTGGTGGGACAAAGCAGATACGCAGTATTTT
TRBV12-3/TRBV12-4	NA	TRBJ1-2	NA	CASGEIGGYTF	TGTGCCAGCGGGGAGATAGGTGGCTACACCTTC
TRBV6-5	TRBD1	TRBJ1-1	NA	CASTSIPGQGEAFF	TGTGCCAGCACCTCAATACCGGGACAGGGGGAAGCTTTCTTT
TRBV27	NA	TRBJ1-1	NA	CASPPNTEAFF	TGTGCCAGCCCTCCGAACACTGAAGCTTTCTTT
TRBV14	NA	TRBJ1-5	NA	CASSQDRPRRGFNQPQHF	TGTGCCAGCAGCCAAGATCGGCCGAGGAGGGGATTTAATCAGCCCCAGCATTTT
TRBV28	TRBD1	TRBJ1-2	NA	CASSYYIHPGQSYGYTF	TGTGCCAGCAGTTATTATATCCACCCGGGACAGAGTTATGGCTACACCTTC
TRBV6-5	NA	TRBJ1-1	NA	CASSYSQRNTEAFF	TGTGCCAGCAGTTACTCACAGAGGAACACTGAAGCTTTCTTT
TRBV18	NA	TRBJ2-5	NA	CASTLHPPGTASETQYF	TGTGCCAGTACATTACACCCGCCCGGGACGGCATCAGAGACCCAGTACTTC
TRBV7-9	NA	TRBJ1-5	NA	CASSSVGWPQHF	TGTGCCAGCAGCTCGGTGGGGTGGCCCCAGCATTTT
TRBV12-3/TRBV12-4	NA	TRBJ1-2	once	CASSTYTF	TGTGCCAGCAGTACTTACACCTTC
TRBV18	NA	TRBJ1-2	few	CASSPRRDGLNGYTF	TGTGCCAGCTCGCCCCGTAGGGACGGTTTGAATGGCTACACCTTC
TRBV28	NA	TRBJ2-6	NA	CASSFGGNGANVLTF	TGTGCCAGCAGTTTTGGGGGAAATGGGGCCAACGTCCTGACTTTC
TRBV28	NA	TRBJ1-2	NA	CASSIRGQNYGYTF	TGTGCCAGCAGTATTAGAGGACAGAACTATGGCTACACCTTC
TRBV24-1	TRBD2	TRBJ2-3	NA	CATSPSGGEGTQYF	TGTGCCACCAGTCCCAGCGGGGGGGAAGGTACGCAGTATTTT
TRBV6-5	NA	TRBJ2-7	NA	CASSYSTPVTLREQYF	TGTGCCAGCAGTTACTCGACGCCAGTCACACTACGGGAGCAGTACTTC
TRBV7-8	TRBD1	TRBJ1-1	NA	CASSLTGDGEAFF	TGTGCCAGCAGCCTGACAGGGGATGGGGAAGCTTTCTTT
TRBV5-1	TRBD1	TRBJ1-2	NA	CASSAPGTAGYGYTF	TGCGCCAGCAGCGCTCCAGGGACAGCGGGCTATGGCTACACCTTC
TRBV27	NA	TRBJ2-3	NA	CASSSWASTDTQYF	TGTGCCAGCAGTTCCTGGGCAAGCACAGATACGCAGTATTTT
TRBV6-5	NA	TRBJ2-5	NA	CASSSWTEQETQYF	TGTGCCAGCAGTTCTTGGACGGAGCAAGAGACCCAGTACTTC
TRBV19	TRBD1	TRBJ1-5	NA	CATRTGTNSNQPQHF	TGTGCCACCCGGACAGGGACAAATAGCAATCAGCCCCAGCATTTT
TRBV5-1	TRBD1	TRBJ1-1	NA	CASSQGGAGDTEAFF	TGCGCCAGCAGCCAGGGGGGCGCGGGGGACACTGAAGCTTTCTTT
TRBV13	NA	TRBJ1-6	NA	CASSLRGNSPLHF	TGTGCCAGCAGCTTAAGAGGGAATTCACCCCTCCACTTT
TRBV15	TRBD1	TRBJ2-7	NA	CATSRNNPTGLGYEQYF	TGTGCCACCAGCAGAAATAACCCGACAGGGCTGGGCTACGAGCAGTACTTC
TRBV27	TRBD1	TRBJ1-2	NA	CASRTGVMFGNYGYTF	TGTGCCAGCAGAACAGGGGTCATGTTTGGTAACTATGGCTACACCTTC
TRBV18	NA	TRBJ1-5	NA	CASSPRRGGTNNAGLANQPQHF	TGTGCCAGTTCACCGCGGAGGGGGGGAACAAACAATGCGGGACTTGCAAATCAGCCCCAGCATTTT
TRBV4-3	NA	TRBJ1-6	NA	CASSQGSWEKNSPLHF	TGCGCCAGCAGCCAGGGTAGTTGGGAGAAAAATTCACCCCTCCACTTT